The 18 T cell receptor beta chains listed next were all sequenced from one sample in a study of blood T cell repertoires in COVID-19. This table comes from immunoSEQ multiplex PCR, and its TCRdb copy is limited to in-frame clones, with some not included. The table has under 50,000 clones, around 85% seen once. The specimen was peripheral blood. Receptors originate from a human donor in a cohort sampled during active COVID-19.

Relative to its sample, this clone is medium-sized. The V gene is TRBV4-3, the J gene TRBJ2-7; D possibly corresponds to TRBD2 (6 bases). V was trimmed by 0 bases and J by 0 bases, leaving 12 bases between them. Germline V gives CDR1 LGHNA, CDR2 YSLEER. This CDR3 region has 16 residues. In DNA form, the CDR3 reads TGCGCCAGCAGCCAAGATACAGGACTACCCTCCTACGAGCAGTACTTC. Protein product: CASSQDTGLPSYEQYF.

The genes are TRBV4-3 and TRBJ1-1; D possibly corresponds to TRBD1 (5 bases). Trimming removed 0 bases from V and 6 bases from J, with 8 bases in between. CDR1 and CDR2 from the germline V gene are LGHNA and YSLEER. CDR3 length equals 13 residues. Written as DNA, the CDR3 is TGCGCCAGCAGCCAAGAAAGGGGCGCTGAAGCTTTCTTT. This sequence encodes CASSQERGAEAFF.

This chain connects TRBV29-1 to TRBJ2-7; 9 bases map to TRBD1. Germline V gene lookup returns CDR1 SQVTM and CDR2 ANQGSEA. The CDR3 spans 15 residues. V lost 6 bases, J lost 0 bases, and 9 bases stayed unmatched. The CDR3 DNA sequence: TGCAGCGTCGCCAGACAGGGGGGGGGCTCCTACGAGCAGTACTTC. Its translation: CSVARQGGGSYEQYF.

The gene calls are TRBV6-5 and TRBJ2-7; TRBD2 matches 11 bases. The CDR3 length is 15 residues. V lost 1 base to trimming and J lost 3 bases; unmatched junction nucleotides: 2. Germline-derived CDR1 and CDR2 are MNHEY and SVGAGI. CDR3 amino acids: CASSYLAGGFYEQYF. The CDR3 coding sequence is TGTGCCAGCAGTTACTTAGCGGGGGGGTTCTACGAGCAGTACTTC.

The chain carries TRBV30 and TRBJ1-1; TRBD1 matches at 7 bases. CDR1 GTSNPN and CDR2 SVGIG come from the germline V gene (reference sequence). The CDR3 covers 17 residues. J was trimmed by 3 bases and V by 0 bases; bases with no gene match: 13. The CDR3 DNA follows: TGTGCCTGGAGTGTACGATTAACCTTGGACAGGTACACTGAAGCTTTCTTT. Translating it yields CAWSVRLTLDRYTEAFF.

CDR3 sequence reads: CAGGQHNEQFF. In DNA form, the CDR3 reads TGTGCCGGGGGACAGCACAATGAGCAGTTCTTC. This chain joins TRBV2 and TRBJ2-1, with 7 bases matching TRBD1. The CDR3 is made up of 11 amino acids. After removal of 11 bases from V and 5 bases from J, the junction contained 3 bases not matched to a gene. Germline V lookup: CDR1 SNHLY, CDR2 FYNNEI.

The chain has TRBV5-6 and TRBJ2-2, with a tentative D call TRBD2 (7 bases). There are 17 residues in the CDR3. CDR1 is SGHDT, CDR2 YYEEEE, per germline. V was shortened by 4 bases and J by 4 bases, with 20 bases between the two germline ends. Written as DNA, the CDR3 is TGTGCCAGCAGCCCGAAGGGGGGGCCCTCGGGCACCGGGGAGCTGTTTTTT. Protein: CASSPKGGPSGTGELFF.

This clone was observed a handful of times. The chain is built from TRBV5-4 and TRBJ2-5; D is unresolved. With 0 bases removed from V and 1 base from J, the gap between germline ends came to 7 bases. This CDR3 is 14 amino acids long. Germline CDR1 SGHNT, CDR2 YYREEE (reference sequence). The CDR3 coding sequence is TGTGCCAGCAGCTTGGAGGCAGGCCAAGAGACCCAGTACTTC. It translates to CASSLEAGQETQYF.

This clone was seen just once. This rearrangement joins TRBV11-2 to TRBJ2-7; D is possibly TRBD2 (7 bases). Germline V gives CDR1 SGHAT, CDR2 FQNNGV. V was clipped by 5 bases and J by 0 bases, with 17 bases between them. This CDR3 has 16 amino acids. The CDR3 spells CASSPSGTRSSYEQYF. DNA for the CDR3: TGTGCCAGCAGCCCAAGCGGGACAAGAAGCTCCTACGAGCAGTACTTC.

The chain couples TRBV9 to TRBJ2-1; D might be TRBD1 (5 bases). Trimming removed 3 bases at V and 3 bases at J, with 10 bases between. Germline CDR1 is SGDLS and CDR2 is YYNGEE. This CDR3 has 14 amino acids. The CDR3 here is CASSADTVYNEQFF. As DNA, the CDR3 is TGTGCCAGCAGCGCGGACACAGTCTACAATGAGCAGTTCTTC.

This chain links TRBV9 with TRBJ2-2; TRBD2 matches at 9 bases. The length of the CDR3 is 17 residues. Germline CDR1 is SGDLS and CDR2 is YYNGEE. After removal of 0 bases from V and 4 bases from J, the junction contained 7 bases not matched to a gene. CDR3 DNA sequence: TGTGCCAGCAGCGTAGAAGGCGGGGGGGCCCCCACCGGGGAGCTGTTTTTT. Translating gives CASSVEGGGAPTGELFF.

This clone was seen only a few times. CDR3 in DNA: TGTGCCAGCAGCCAAGGTGTTGGGGGGTTTACTGAAGCTTTCTTT. Encoded protein: CASSQGVGGFTEAFF. The rearrangement joins TRBV4-2 to TRBJ1-1; tentative D call: TRBD1 (5 bases). Germline CDR1 LGHNA, CDR2 YNFKEQ. The germline V and J ends were trimmed by 1 base and 5 bases, with 14 bases remaining between them. The CDR3 is 15 amino acids.

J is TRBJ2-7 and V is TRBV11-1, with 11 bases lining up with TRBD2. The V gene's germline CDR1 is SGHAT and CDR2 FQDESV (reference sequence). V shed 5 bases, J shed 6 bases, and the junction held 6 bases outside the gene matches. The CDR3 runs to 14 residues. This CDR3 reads CASSLLTSGTEQYF. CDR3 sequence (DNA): TGTGCCAGCAGCCTCCTGACTAGCGGGACCGAGCAGTACTTC. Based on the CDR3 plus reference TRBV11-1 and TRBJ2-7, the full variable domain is EAEVAQSPRYKITEKSQAVAFWCDPISGHATLYWYRQILGQGPELLVQFQDESVVDDSQLPKDRFSAERLKGVDSTLKIQPAELGDSAMYLCASSLLTSGTEQYFGPGTRLTVT.

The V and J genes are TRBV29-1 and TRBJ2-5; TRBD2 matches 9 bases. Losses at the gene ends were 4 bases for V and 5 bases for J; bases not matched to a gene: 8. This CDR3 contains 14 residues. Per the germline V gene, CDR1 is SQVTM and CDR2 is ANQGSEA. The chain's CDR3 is CSVGLADPRETQYF. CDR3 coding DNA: TGCAGCGTTGGACTAGCGGACCCACGGGAGACCCAGTACTTC.

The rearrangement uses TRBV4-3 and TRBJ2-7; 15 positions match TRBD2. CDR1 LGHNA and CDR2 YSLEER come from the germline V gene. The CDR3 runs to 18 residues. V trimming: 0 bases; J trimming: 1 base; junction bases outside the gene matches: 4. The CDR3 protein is CASSQEGTSGRLSYEQYF. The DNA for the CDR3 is TGCGCCAGCAGCCAAGAAGGGACTAGCGGGAGGTTGTCCTACGAGCAGTACTTC.

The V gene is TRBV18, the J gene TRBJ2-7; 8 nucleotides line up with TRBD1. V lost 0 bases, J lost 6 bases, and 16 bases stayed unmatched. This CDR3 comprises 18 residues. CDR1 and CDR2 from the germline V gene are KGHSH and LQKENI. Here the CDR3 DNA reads TGTGCCAGCTCACCACCAGGCGAAATGCAGGGGGCGCGTCGCGAGCAGTACTTC. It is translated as CASSPPGEMQGARREQYF.

CDR3 sequence (DNA): TGTGCCAGCAGTGATGGCGGGACAGGCAATCAGCCCCAGCATTTT. Translated, it gives CASSDGGTGNQPQHF. The gene calls are TRBV2 and TRBJ1-5, with 7 positions matching TRBD1. V was pared by 3 bases and J by 2 bases, with 4 bases of the junction left unmatched. CDR1 is SNHLY and CDR2 is FYNNEI in the germline V gene. The CDR3 loop spans 15 amino acids.

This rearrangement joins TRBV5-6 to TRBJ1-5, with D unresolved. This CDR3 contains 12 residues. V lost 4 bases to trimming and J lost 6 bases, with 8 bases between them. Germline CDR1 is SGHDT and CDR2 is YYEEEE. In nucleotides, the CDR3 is TGTGCCAGCAGCACGCGGAGTCAGCCCCAGCATTTT. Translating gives CASSTRSQPQHF.